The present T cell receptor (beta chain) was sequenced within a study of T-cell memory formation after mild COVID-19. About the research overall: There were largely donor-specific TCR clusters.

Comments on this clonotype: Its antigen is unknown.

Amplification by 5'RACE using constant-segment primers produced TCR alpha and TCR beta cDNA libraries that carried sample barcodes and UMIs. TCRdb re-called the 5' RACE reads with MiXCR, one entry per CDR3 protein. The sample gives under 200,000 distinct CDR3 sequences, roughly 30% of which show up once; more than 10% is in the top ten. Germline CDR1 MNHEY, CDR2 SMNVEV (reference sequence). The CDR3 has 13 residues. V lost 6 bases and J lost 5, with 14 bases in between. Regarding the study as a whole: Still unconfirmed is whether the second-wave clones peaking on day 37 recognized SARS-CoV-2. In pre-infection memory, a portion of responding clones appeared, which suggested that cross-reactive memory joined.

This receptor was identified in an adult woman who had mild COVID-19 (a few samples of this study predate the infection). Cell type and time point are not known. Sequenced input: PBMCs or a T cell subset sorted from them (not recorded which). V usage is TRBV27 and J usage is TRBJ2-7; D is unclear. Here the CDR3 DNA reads TGTGCCAGCAGCACCGACTTTTCTGACGAGCAGTACTTC. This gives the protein CASSTDFSDEQYF.